What follows are 18 T cell receptor beta chains derived from one specimen sequenced in a study of T cell responses to AZD1222 COVID-19 vaccine. The assay was immunoSEQ multiplex PCR, and TCRdb's table has in-frame clones only and misses some. The sample carries 150,000 or so clones, about nine tenths recorded once. The sample consisted of peripheral blood, taken 28 days after the second AZD1222 dose. The receptors shown here come from an adult who received the AZD1222 COVID-19 vaccine.

The rearrangement joins TRBV7-9 to TRBJ2-2, with 11 bases aligning to TRBD1. The CDR3 consists of 14 residues. The germline gives CDR1 SEHNR, CDR2 FQNEAQ (reference sequence). With V trimmed by 9 bases and J by 7 bases, 7 bases remained unmatched. This CDR3 is CARPGQGADGELFF. The CDR3 region has the DNA TGTGCCAGACCCGGACAGGGGGCAGACGGGGAGCTGTTTTTT.

CDR3 DNA: TGTGCCAGCAGCCTGGGTAGGGGCATCGGCTACACCTTC. This encodes CASSLGRGIGYTF. This sequence joins TRBV7-8 and TRBJ1-2; tentative D call: TRBD1 (5 bases). The CDR3 has 13 residues. Per the germline V gene, CDR1 is SGHVS and CDR2 is FQNEAQ. Between the trimmed V and J ends, which lost 5 bases and 8 bases, there was a span of 15 bases. The full variable domain, its missing parts supplied by reference TRBV7-8 and TRBJ1-2, is GAGVSQSPRYKVAKRGQDVALRCDPISGHVSLFWYQQALGQGPEFLTYFQNEAQLDKSGLPSDRFFAERPEGSVSTLKIQRTQQEDSAVYLCASSLGRGIGYTFGSGTRLTVV.

This chain uses TRBV5-1 with TRBJ1-5; D uncertain. Looked up from germline, CDR1 is SGHRS and CDR2 is YFSETQ. This CDR3 region has 13 residues. The ends were cut back, 4 bases at V and 0 bases at J, with 5 bases in the middle. CDR3 region: CASSLYSNQPQHF. Here the CDR3 DNA reads TGCGCCAGCAGCCTGTATAGCAATCAGCCCCAGCATTTT. Using reference TRBV5-1 and TRBJ1-5 for the parts outside the CDR3, the full variable domain is KAGVTQTPRYLIKTRGQQVTLSCSPISGHRSVSWYQQTPGQGLQFLFEYFSETQRNKGNFPGRFSGRQFSNSRSEMNVSTLELGDSALYLCASSLYSNQPQHFGDGTRLSIL.

V and J are TRBV5-4 and TRBJ1-6; D is uncertain. V gave up 0 bases and J gave up 3 bases, with 10 bases separating them. Per germline, CDR1 SGHNT and CDR2 YYREEE (reference sequence). The CDR3 runs to 16 residues. CDR3 sequence (DNA): TGTGCCAGCAGCTTGGGACCCGTAAGCTATAATTCACCCCTCCACTTT. Translated, it gives CASSLGPVSYNSPLHF.

V and J are TRBV5-1 and TRBJ2-5; TRBD1 matches 9 bases. J lost 5 bases, V lost 2 bases, and 13 bases had no gene match. Germline V gene sequence: CDR1 SGHRS, CDR2 YFSETQ. The CDR3 length is 17 residues. CDR3 bases: TGCGCCAGCAGCTTCGGACTCCGACAGGGGGATCGGGAGACCCAGTACTTC. It is translated as CASSFGLRQGDRETQYF. Supplemented by reference TRBV5-1 and TRBJ2-5, the full variable domain reads KAGVTQTPRYLIKTRGQQVTLSCSPISGHRSVSWYQQTPGQGLQFLFEYFSETQRNKGNFPGRFSGRQFSNSRSEMNVSTLELGDSALYLCASSFGLRQGDRETQYFGPGTRLLVL.

This chain connects TRBV27 to TRBJ2-5; D is undetermined. This CDR3 has 13 residues. Trimming pared 4 bases from V and 0 bases from J, leaving 6 bases between. Germline V gene data show CDR1 as MNHEY and CDR2 as SMNVEV (reference sequence). The CDR3 spells CASSSPYQETQYF. CDR3 bases: TGTGCCAGCAGTTCCCCGTACCAAGAGACCCAGTACTTC.

The genes are TRBV11-2 and TRBJ1-5; TRBD1 might be the D (5 bases). The CDR3 consists of 13 residues. The V and J ends lost 5 bases and 6 bases respectively, with 11 bases between them. CDR1 SGHAT and CDR2 FQNNGV come from the germline V gene. CDR3 residues: CASSPGPSQPQHF. Here the CDR3 DNA reads TGTGCCAGCAGCCCGGGGCCTAGTCAGCCCCAGCATTTT.

This clone was picked up a small number of times. The rearrangement joins TRBV23-1 to TRBJ1-4; D perhaps matches TRBD1 (6 bases). TRBV23-1 is an ORF, and what it does is uncertain. The CDR3 is made up of 17 amino acids. V shed 5 bases and J shed 7 bases, with 23 bases lying between them. CDR3 nucleotides: TGCGCCAGCAGTTTCCTTCAGGAGGGGGGGCCGGGTGAAAAACTGTTTTTT. This sequence encodes CASSFLQEGGPGEKLFF.

This clone was observed a few times. V gene TRBV28 combines with J gene TRBJ2-3; D uncertain. CDR3 length: 14 residues. In germline, CDR1 is MDHEN, CDR2 SYDVKM. V lost 3 bases to trimming and J lost 1 base, with 8 bases between them. CDR3: CASSFQRRTDTQYF. CDR3 nucleotide sequence: TGTGCCAGCAGTTTCCAGAGACGCACAGATACGCAGTATTTT.

CDR3 DNA: TGTGCCAGCAGTCCCGCCCCAGGTTCAGATGGCTACACCTTC. It yields the protein CASSPAPGSDGYTF. The chain carries TRBV28 and TRBJ1-2; no reliable D call. The CDR3 spans 14 residues. V lost 5 bases to trimming and J lost 6 bases, with 16 bases between them. Per the germline V gene, CDR1 is MDHEN and CDR2 is SYDVKM.

This sequence joins TRBV9 and TRBJ1-1; 8 bases are a match to TRBD1. After removal of 2 bases from V and 6 bases from J, the junction contained 9 bases not matched to a gene. Germline V gene data show CDR1 as SGDLS and CDR2 as YYNGEE. The CDR3 extends over 15 amino acids. CDR3 amino acids: CASSVVGRGLSEAFF. As DNA, the CDR3 is TGTGCCAGCAGCGTCGTAGGCAGGGGGCTGTCTGAAGCTTTCTTT.

The gene calls are TRBV27 and TRBJ1-2, with TRBD1 matching over 8 bases. The CDR3 loop spans 12 amino acids. The V gene's germline CDR1 is MNHEY and CDR2 SMNVEV (reference sequence). Losses at the gene ends were 7 bases for V and 7 bases for J; bases not matched to a gene: 5. CDR3 nucleotides: TGTGCCAGCAAGGACAGGGATCGTGGCTACACCTTC. Amino acid sequence: CASKDRDRGYTF.

CDR3 bases: TGTGCCAGCAGCACCCGGGTAAACTATGGCTACACCTTC. Translated: CASSTRVNYGYTF. V and J are TRBV6-2 or TRBV6-3 and TRBJ1-2; D uncertain. The germline V gene has CDR1 MNHEY and CDR2 SVGEGT. The CDR3 consists of 13 residues. With 6 bases removed from V and 2 bases from J, the gap between germline ends came to 10 bases.

The genes are TRBV5-1 and TRBJ1-1; D ambiguous. V lost 1 base, J lost 4 bases, and 11 bases lay in between. In germline, CDR1 is SGHRS, CDR2 YFSETQ. This CDR3 is 14 amino acids long. CDR3 loop: CASSLFEDTTEAFF. The CDR3 DNA sequence: TGCGCCAGCAGCTTGTTCGAGGATACCACTGAAGCTTTCTTT.

The chain combines TRBV19 with TRBJ1-1, with 10 nucleotides matching TRBD1. V lost 5 bases and J lost 10; bases outside the gene matches: 7. The CDR3 has 13 amino acids. CDR1 and CDR2 (germline): LNHDA, SQIVND (reference sequence). CDR3 nucleotides: TGTGCCAGTAGTTTCCCGGGACAGGGGAGAGCTTTCTTT. This translates into CASSFPGQGRAFF.

This clone has only one observation. The DNA for the CDR3 is TGTGCCAGTCGGGAGGTTTGGACCCGGGGGGACATTCAGTACTTC. It codes for CASREVWTRGDIQYF. The chain has TRBV19 and TRBJ2-4, with 7 bases lining up with TRBD2. Losses at the gene ends were 8 bases for V and 8 bases for J; bases not matched to a gene: 15. The length of the CDR3 is 15 residues. Looked up from germline, CDR1 is LNHDA and CDR2 is SQIVND (reference sequence).

This chain links TRBV6-4 with TRBJ2-2, with 10 bases fitting TRBD1. There are 16 residues in the CDR3. Trimming removed 0 bases from V and 4 bases from J; junction bases left unmatched: 2. The germline gives CDR1 MRHNA, CDR2 SNTAGT. The CDR3 DNA sequence: TGTGCCAGCAGTGACTCGAGACAGGGGGCCACCGGGGAGCTGTTTTTT. Encoded protein: CASSDSRQGATGELFF.

The rearrangement links TRBV2 to TRBJ1-4; D not certain. V dropped 6 bases and J dropped 4 bases, with 6 bases sitting between them. Germline values: CDR1 SNHLY, CDR2 FYNNEI. The CDR3 runs to 12 residues. CDR3 coding DNA: TGTGCCAGCAGCGGGGTTAATGAAAAACTGTTTTTT. Its translation is CASSGVNEKLFF.